This is a list of T cell receptor beta chains from one sample in a study of blood T cell repertoires in COVID-19. Measured with immunoSEQ multiplex PCR; TCRdb has only the in-frame clones, and not every one. The sample lists more than 150,000 clones, roughly 87% seen once, with about 7% in the top ten. The sequenced material came from PBMCs or T cells enriched from blood (not recorded which). The receptor source for this set is a woman aged 45-65 years who had recovered from COVID-19. CDR3s include the opening cysteine and the closing phenylalanine or tryptophan. The D gene is left open where the match is weak. Some rows mark clone size as missing; the rest say once, few, many or name a class of expanded clone.

j_call v_call clone_size d_call cdr3_nt cdr3_aa
TRBJ2-5 TRBV7-9 few TRBD2 TGTGCCAGCAGCTTAGTGGGGACTAGCGGGGAGACCCAGTACTTC CASSLVGTSGETQYF
TRBJ2-2 TRBV28 . TRBD2 TGTGCCAGCAGTGGGGGACTAGCGGGAGGTATCACCGGGGAGCTGTTTTTT CASSGGLAGGITGELFF
TRBJ2-7 TRBV28 . . TGTGCCAGCAGTTTTGTAGGGGATACCTACGAGCAGTACTTC CASSFVGDTYEQYF
TRBJ2-1 TRBV5-1 . . TGCGCCAGCAGCTTAGAGTCGATTGTCTACAATGAGCAGTTCTTC CASSLESIVYNEQFF
TRBJ2-4 TRBV7-2 . TRBD2 TGTGCCAGCAGCATACTTCGGACTAGCGGGGCCAAAAACATTCAGTACTTC CASSILRTSGAKNIQYF
TRBJ2-7 TRBV19 few TRBD2 TGTGCCAGTAGTACCGAATCCCTAGCGGCCGAGCAGTACTTC CASSTESLAAEQYF
TRBJ1-5 TRBV28 . TRBD1 TGTGCCAGCAGTGTCGGACAGGGCAAATTTCAGCCCCAGCATTTT CASSVGQGKFQPQHF
TRBJ1-1 TRBV6-1 . . TGTGCCAGCAGTTCTCCAGAGAGGGGGGGCGCTTTCTTT CASSSPERGGAFF
TRBJ1-1 TRBV30 . TRBD1 TGTGCCTGGAGGACAGGGCAGGCGGCTTTCTTT CAWRTGQAAFF
TRBJ1-1 TRBV7-9 . . TGTGCCAGCAGCTGGGACTATTACAGGGACAACACTGAAGCTTTCTTT CASSWDYYRDNTEAFF
TRBJ1-2 TRBV19 few . TGTGCCAGCCATGGAGGCCACAGCCAAGGCTACACCTTC CASHGGHSQGYTF
TRBJ2-1 TRBV11-3 . . TGTGCCAGCAGCCTCCCCTACAATGAGCAGTTCTTC CASSLPYNEQFF
TRBJ1-1 TRBV5-4 . . TGTGCCAGCAGCTTTGACGGACAGATCTCGAACACTGAAGCTTTCTTT CASSFDGQISNTEAFF
TRBJ2-7 TRBV6-5 . . TGTGCCAGCAGTCAGGACTGGAGCTCCTACGAGCAGTACTTC CASSQDWSSYEQYF
TRBJ2-1 TRBV19 . . TGTGCCAGTAGTGGCGGGAACTCCTACAATGAGCAGTTCTTC CASSGGNSYNEQFF
TRBJ2-7 TRBV6-6 . TRBD1 TGTGCCAGCAACCTGAGGGACAGGGGATCCTACGAGCAGTACTTC CASNLRDRGSYEQYF
TRBJ2-7 TRBV10-2 . TRBD2 TGCGCCAGCAGTGAAATGGGACTAGCGGGGCGCGAGCAGTACTTC CASSEMGLAGREQYF
TRBJ1-4 TRBV18 . . TGTGCCAGCTCACCAGGCTCAACTAATGAAAAACTGTTTTTT CASSPGSTNEKLFF
TRBJ2-7 TRBV4-2 . TRBD2 TGTGCCAGCAGCCAAGAAGGAGCGGGAGGTCGGTACGAGCAGTACTTC CASSQEGAGGRYEQYF
TRBJ2-5 TRBV4-3 . TRBD2 TGCGCCAGCAGCCAAGGGAGGACTAGCGGAGAAGAGACCCAGTACTTC CASSQGRTSGEETQYF
TRBJ2-7 TRBV6-1 . . TGTGCCAGCAGTGAAGTAGGCCTAGCGTACTACGAGCAGTACTTC CASSEVGLAYYEQYF
TRBJ2-1 TRBV6-2/TRBV6-3 . TRBD2 TGTGCCAGCAGTCTACTAGCGATTTACAATGAGCAGTTCTTC CASSLLAIYNEQFF
TRBJ2-7 TRBV3-1/TRBV3-2 . TRBD2 TGTGCCAGCAGCCTAAGGGGACTAGCGTCTTACGAGCAGTACTTC CASSLRGLASYEQYF
TRBJ2-1 TRBV7-6 . TRBD2 TGTGCCAGCAGCTTAGCCACAGCGGGAGCGGGGAATGAGCAGTTCTTC CASSLATAGAGNEQFF
TRBJ1-3 TRBV11-2 . TRBD1 TGTGCCAGCAGCCAACGGGACAGTCCCTCTGGAAACACCATATATTTT CASSQRDSPSGNTIYF
TRBJ1-2 TRBV10-3 . TRBD1 TGTGCCATCAGCGCCGGGACAGTGGGAGAATCTAACTATGGCTACACCTTC CAISAGTVGESNYGYTF
TRBJ2-2 TRBV11-2 few . TGTGCCAGCAGACCCAGGGGTCATAGCCTGGGCGGGTTCACCGGGGAGCTGTTTTTT CASRPRGHSLGGFTGELFF
TRBJ1-1 TRBV20-1 . . TGCAGTGCTAGAGATCAGGGAGAAGCTTTCTTT CSARDQGEAFF
TRBJ2-1 TRBV3-1/TRBV3-2 . TRBD2 TGTGCCAGCAGCCAAGATTACCTAGCGGATTACAATGAGCAGTTCTTC CASSQDYLADYNEQFF
TRBJ1-5 TRBV24-1 . . TGTGCCACCAGTGATGAGGCCGCGGGGAATCAGCCCCAGCATTTT CATSDEAAGNQPQHF
TRBJ1-5 TRBV6-1 few . TGTGCCAGCAGTGAATGGCAGGCGGGTCAGCCCCAGCATTTT CASSEWQAGQPQHF
TRBJ2-3 TRBV24-1 . TRBD2 TGTGCCACCAGTGTACTAGCGGGCGCCACAGATACGCAGTATTTT CATSVLAGATDTQYF
TRBJ2-7 TRBV5-4 . TRBD2 TGTGCCAGCAGCGCGGGGGGAACCGGACAAGCCTACGAGCAGTACTTC CASSAGGTGQAYEQYF
TRBJ2-3 TRBV19 . TRBD2 TGTGCCAGTAGTATTAGGGGACTAGCGGACACAGATACGCAGTATTTT CASSIRGLADTDTQYF
TRBJ2-7 TRBV12-3/TRBV12-4 . TRBD1 TGTGCCAGCAGCGGACAGGGGCCCAACGAGCAGTACTTC CASSGQGPNEQYF
TRBJ2-3 TRBV3-1/TRBV3-2 once . TGTGCCAGCAGCCAAGGGGCTGATACGCAGTATTTT CASSQGADTQYF
TRBJ2-3 TRBV7-2 . . TGTGCCAGCAGCTTAGGCAGAAGCACAGATACGCAGTATTTT CASSLGRSTDTQYF
TRBJ2-3 TRBV6-5 . . TGTGCCAGCCTACCAGTACTAGGAAATCCTACGCAGTATTTT CASLPVLGNPTQYF
TRBJ2-1 TRBV2 . . TGTGCCAGCAACAGGGTCGATGAGCAGTTCTTC CASNRVDEQFF
TRBJ2-7 TRBV15 . . TGTGCCACCAGCAGAGATCAAGGAGGGTCGGGCGAGCAGTACTTC CATSRDQGGSGEQYF
TRBJ1-5 TRBV28 . . TGTGCCAGCAGTGTAACGGGGGAGGGGAGCAATCAGCCCCAGCATTTT CASSVTGEGSNQPQHF